The clone carrying this T cell receptor (beta chain) was picked up one time. The entry originates in a study of shared clonotypes between healthy human individuals. Sequencing used immunoSEQ multiplex PCR; TCRdb keeps in-frame clones, though not all of them. This sample has around 2.1 million clones; about 92% occur once, and the top ten carry about 1.5%. This CDR3 contains 17 residues. J gave up 4 bases and V 1 base, and 4 bases lay outside the gene matches. CDR1 SGHDN and CDR2 FVKESK come from the germline V gene. It was CD45RO-negative cells, positively selected for CCR7, that made up naive CD8 cells, with terminally differentiated effector memory CD45RA+ cells excluded. The donors, all of them Caucasian adults, lived in Nashville, Tennessee.

Sequenced sample: naive CD8+ T cells from PBMCs. The source of this sequence is a young man in good health. Some clones in this sample may be carry-over from other donors' samples. The chain joins TRBV14 to TRBJ2-2; 12 bases line up with TRBD2. CDR3 nucleotides: TGTGCCAGCAGCCAAGGACTAGCGGGAGTAGTCACCGGGGAGCTGTTTTTT. As protein: CASSQGLAGVVTGELFF.